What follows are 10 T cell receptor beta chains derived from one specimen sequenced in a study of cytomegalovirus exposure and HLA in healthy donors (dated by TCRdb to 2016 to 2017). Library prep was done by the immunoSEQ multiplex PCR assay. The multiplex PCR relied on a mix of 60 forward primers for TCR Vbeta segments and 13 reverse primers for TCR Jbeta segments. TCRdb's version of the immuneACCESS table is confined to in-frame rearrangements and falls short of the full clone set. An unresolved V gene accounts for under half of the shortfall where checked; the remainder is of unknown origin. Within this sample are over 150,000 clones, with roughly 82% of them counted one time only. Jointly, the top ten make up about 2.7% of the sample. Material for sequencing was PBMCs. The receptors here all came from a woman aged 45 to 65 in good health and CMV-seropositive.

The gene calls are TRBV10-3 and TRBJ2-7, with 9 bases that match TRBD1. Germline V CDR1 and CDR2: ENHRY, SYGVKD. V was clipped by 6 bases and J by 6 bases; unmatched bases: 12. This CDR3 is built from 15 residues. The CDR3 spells CAIRPDRDRVAEQYF. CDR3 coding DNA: TGTGCCATCAGACCTGACCGGGACAGGGTCGCCGAGCAGTACTTC.

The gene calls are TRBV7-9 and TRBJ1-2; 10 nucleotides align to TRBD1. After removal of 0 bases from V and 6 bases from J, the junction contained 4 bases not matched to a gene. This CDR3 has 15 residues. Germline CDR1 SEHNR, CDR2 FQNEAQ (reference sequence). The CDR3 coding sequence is TGTGCCAGCAGCTTAGCGCGGGGGACAGGGGATGGCTACACCTTC. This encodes CASSLARGTGDGYTF.

The CDR3 reads CASSQELAGNTGELFF. CDR3 DNA sequence: TGTGCCAGCAGCCAGGAACTAGCGGGGAACACCGGGGAGCTGTTTTTT. The rearrangement links TRBV7-6 to TRBJ2-2; TRBD2 matches 9 bases. V dropped 5 bases and J dropped 1; count of bases not matched to a gene: 5. The germline V gene has CDR1 SGHVS and CDR2 FNYEAQ. The CDR3 has 16 amino acids. Full variable domain (remainder filled in from reference TRBV7-6 and TRBJ2-2): GAGVSQSPRYKVTKRGQDVALRCDPISGHVSLYWYRQALGQGPEFLTYFNYEAQQDKSGLPNDRFSAERPEGSISTLTIQRTEQRDSAMYRCASSQELAGNTGELFFGEGSRLTVL.

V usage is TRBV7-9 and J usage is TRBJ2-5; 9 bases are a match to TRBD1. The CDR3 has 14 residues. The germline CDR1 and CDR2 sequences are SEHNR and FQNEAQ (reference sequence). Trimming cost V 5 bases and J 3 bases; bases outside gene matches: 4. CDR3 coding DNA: TGTGCCAGCAGCGGCGGACAGGGGAAAGAGACCCAGTACTTC. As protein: CASSGGQGKETQYF.

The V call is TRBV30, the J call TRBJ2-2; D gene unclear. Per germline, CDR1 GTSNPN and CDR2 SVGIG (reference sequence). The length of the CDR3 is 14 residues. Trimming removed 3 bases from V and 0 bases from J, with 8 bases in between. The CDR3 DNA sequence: TGTGCCTGGAGGGTCGGTGCGAACACCGGGGAGCTGTTTTTT. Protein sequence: CAWRVGANTGELFF.

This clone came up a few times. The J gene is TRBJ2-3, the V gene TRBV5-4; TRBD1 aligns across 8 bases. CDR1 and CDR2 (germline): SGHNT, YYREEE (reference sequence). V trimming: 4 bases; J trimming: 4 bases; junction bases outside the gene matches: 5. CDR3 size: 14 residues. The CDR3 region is CASSARQGPDTQYF. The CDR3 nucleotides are TGTGCCAGCAGCGCACGACAGGGGCCAGATACGCAGTATTTT. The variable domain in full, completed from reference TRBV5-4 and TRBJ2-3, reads ETGVTQSPTHLIKTRGQQVTLRCSSQSGHNTVSWYQQALGQGPQFIFQYYREEENGRGNFPPRFSGLQFPNYSSELNVNALELDDSALYLCASSARQGPDTQYFGPGTRLTVL.

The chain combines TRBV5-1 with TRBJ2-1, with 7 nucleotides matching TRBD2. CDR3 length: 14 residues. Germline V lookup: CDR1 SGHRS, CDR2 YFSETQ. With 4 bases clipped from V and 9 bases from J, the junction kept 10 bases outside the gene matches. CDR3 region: CASSAGVLTSEQFF. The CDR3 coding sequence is TGCGCCAGCAGCGCGGGGGTCTTAACGAGTGAGCAGTTCTTC.

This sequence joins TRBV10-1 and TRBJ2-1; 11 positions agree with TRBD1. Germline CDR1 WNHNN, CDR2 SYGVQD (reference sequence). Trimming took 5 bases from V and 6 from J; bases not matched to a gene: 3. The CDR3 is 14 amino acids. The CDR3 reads CASSRTGGSNEQFF. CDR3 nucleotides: TGCGCCAGCAGTAGGACAGGGGGCTCCAATGAGCAGTTCTTC.

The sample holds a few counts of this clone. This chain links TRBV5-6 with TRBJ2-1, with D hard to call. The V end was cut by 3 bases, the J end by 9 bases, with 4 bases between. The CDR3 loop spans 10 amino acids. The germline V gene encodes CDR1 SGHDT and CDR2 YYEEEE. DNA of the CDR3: TGTGCCAGCAGCTCCGGTGAGCAGTTCTTC. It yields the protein CASSSGEQFF.

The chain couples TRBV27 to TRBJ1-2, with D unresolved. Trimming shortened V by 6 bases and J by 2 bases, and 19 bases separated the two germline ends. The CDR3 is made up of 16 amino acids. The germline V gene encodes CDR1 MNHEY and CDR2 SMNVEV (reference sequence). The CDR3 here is CASRRFGEGGNYGYTF. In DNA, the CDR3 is TGTGCCAGCAGGCGTTTCGGGGAAGGAGGAAACTATGGCTACACCTTC.